These 26 T cell receptor beta chains were all obtained from the same sample, sequenced in a study of T cell responses to AZD1222 COVID-19 vaccine. Produced via immunoSEQ multiplex PCR; TCRdb's table is partial and in-frame only. This sample has tens of thousands of clones, with 75% to 95% found just once. Material: peripheral blood, obtained 28 days after the second AZD1222 dose. Source of these receptors: an adult who received the AZD1222 COVID-19 vaccine.

This clone has just one count. The chain carries TRBV6-5 and TRBJ1-1; a weak D match, TRBD1 (5 bases). The CDR3 sequence is 13 residues long. Looked up from germline, CDR1 is MNHEY and CDR2 is SVGAGI. With 6 bases removed from V and 0 bases from J, the gap between germline ends came to 8 bases. The CDR3 loop reads CASRARVNTEAFF. The DNA of the CDR3 is TGTGCCAGCAGAGCCAGGGTGAACACTGAAGCTTTCTTT.

This chain links TRBV19 with TRBJ1-6; 7 bases fit TRBD1. In germline, CDR1 is LNHDA, CDR2 SQIVND (reference sequence). The CDR3 runs to 14 residues. J was trimmed by 7 bases and V by 6 bases; bases with no gene match: 6. In DNA form, the CDR3 reads TGTGCCAGTAGAACGACAGGGAGCAATTCACCCCTCCACTTT. This sequence encodes CASRTTGSNSPLHF.

The genes are TRBV7-2 and TRBJ1-3; no definite D call. Germline-derived CDR1 and CDR2 are SGHTA and FQGNSA. The CDR3 is made up of 13 amino acids. V lost 4 bases and J 0 bases, leaving 4 bases between the germline ends. CDR3 loop: CASSSRSGNTIYF. DNA for the CDR3: TGTGCCAGCAGCTCTCGCTCTGGAAACACCATATATTTT.

The gene calls are TRBV7-8 and TRBJ1-5; 7 bases agree with TRBD1. Germline V gives CDR1 SGHVS, CDR2 FQNEAQ. The CDR3 consists of 14 residues. The V gene end was trimmed by 4 bases and the J gene end by 6 bases; junction bases not matched to a gene: 6. CDR3 sequence (DNA): TGTGCCAGCAGCTCAGGGACAGTCAGTCAGCCCCAGCATTTT. Translation: CASSSGTVSQPQHF.

The chain uses TRBV11-1 and TRBJ1-1; the D is unclear. CDR3 size: 13 residues. The V and J ends lost 2 bases and 2 bases respectively, with 6 bases between them. The germline V gene has CDR1 SGHAT and CDR2 FQDESV (reference sequence). CDR3 sequence reads: CASSLRLNTEAFF. The CDR3 DNA reads TGTGCCAGCAGCTTACGCTTAAACACTGAAGCTTTCTTT. Full variable domain (rest looked up from reference TRBV11-1 and TRBJ1-1): EAEVAQSPRYKITEKSQAVAFWCDPISGHATLYWYRQILGQGPELLVQFQDESVVDDSQLPKDRFSAERLKGVDSTLKIQPAELGDSAMYLCASSLRLNTEAFFGQGTRLTVV.

A single count supports this clone. The J gene is TRBJ1-2, the V gene TRBV5-1; perhaps TRBD1 as D (6 bases). The CDR3 contains 14 residues. Germline CDR1 is SGHRS and CDR2 is YFSETQ. V gave up 4 bases and J gave up 1 base, with 11 bases separating them. The CDR3 DNA is TGCGCCAGCAGCCTAACAGGGTATAACTATGGCTACACCTTC. Its translation is CASSLTGYNYGYTF.

J is TRBJ2-3 and V is TRBV30; either TRBD1 or TRBD2 may fit D (5 bases each). The length of the CDR3 is 15 residues. In germline, CDR1 is GTSNPN, CDR2 SVGIG (reference sequence). Deletions cut 3 bases from V and 0 bases from J, with 13 bases between. DNA for the CDR3: TGTGCCTGGAGCGCCCTGAGGGGCAGCACAGATACGCAGTATTTT. Its protein is CAWSALRGSTDTQYF.

The genes are TRBV4-1 and TRBJ1-4; no firm D call. This CDR3 comprises 15 residues. Per germline, CDR1 MGHRA and CDR2 YSYEKL. Deletions cut 4 bases from V and 2 bases from J, with 11 bases between. The CDR3 reads CASSLGVGTNEKLFF. The CDR3 nucleotides read TGCGCCAGCAGCCTCGGGGTAGGGACTAATGAAAAACTGTTTTTT.

This chain connects TRBV18 to TRBJ1-5; no firm D call. Germline-derived CDR1 and CDR2 are KGHSH and LQKENI. The CDR3 runs to 13 residues. Trimming cost V 2 bases and J 6 bases, with 8 bases left between them. Here the CDR3 DNA reads TGTGCCAGCTCACCAGGGCAGTCTCAGCCCCAGCATTTT. Its translation: CASSPGQSQPQHF.

J is TRBJ1-2 and V is TRBV18; D remains unclear. CDR3 length: 17 amino acids. Germline assignment: CDR1 KGHSH and CDR2 LQKENI. Between the trimmed V and J ends, which lost 4 bases and 3 bases, there was a span of 21 bases. Here the CDR3 DNA reads TGTGCCAGCTCACTGATCCGTGCGCCCCGACGGGACTATGGCTACACCTTC. Translated: CASSLIRAPRRDYGYTF.

The gene calls are TRBV5-1 and TRBJ2-5; tentative D call: TRBD2 (6 bases). V was pared by 0 bases and J by 2 bases, with 11 bases between. CDR1 SGHRS and CDR2 YFSETQ come from the germline V gene. The CDR3 runs 15 residues. This CDR3 is CASSLGVGGQETQYF. In DNA, the CDR3 is TGCGCCAGCAGCTTGGGGGTCGGGGGTCAAGAGACCCAGTACTTC.

The rearrangement joins TRBV10-3 to TRBJ1-5; D gene unclear. Germline V gene sequence: CDR1 ENHRY, CDR2 SYGVKD. This CDR3 is built from 14 residues. V lost 3 bases to trimming and J lost 6 bases, with 12 bases between them. In DNA, the CDR3 is TGTGCCATCAGTGACGGGCAGAAGAGTCAGCCCCAGCATTTT. It translates to CAISDGQKSQPQHF.

The rearrangement joins TRBV6-1 to TRBJ2-2; the D call may be TRBD1 or TRBD2 (5 bases each). Germline loops: CDR1 MNHNS, CDR2 SASEGT. Trimming removed 2 bases from V and 4 bases from J, with 14 bases in between. This CDR3 is built from 16 residues. CDR3: CASSESGGIGTGELFF. The CDR3, as DNA: TGTGCCAGCAGTGAATCTGGGGGAATCGGCACCGGGGAGCTGTTTTTT.

The genes are TRBV7-8 and TRBJ2-3; D not resolved. The CDR3 is 13 amino acids. Deletions cut 1 base from V and 0 bases from J, with 2 bases between. Germline V lookup: CDR1 SGHVS, CDR2 FQNEAQ. The CDR3 region has the DNA TGTGCCAGCAGCTTAGACAGCACAGATACGCAGTATTTT. This sequence encodes CASSLDSTDTQYF.

The chain links TRBV5-4 to TRBJ2-3; D is unclear. Germline V gives CDR1 SGHNT, CDR2 YYREEE (reference sequence). V was trimmed by 0 bases and J by 8 bases, leaving 4 bases between them. The CDR3 loop spans 11 amino acids. In DNA, the CDR3 is TGTGCCAGCAGCTTGGGGTTTACGCAGTATTTT. Its translation is CASSLGFTQYF.

The V call is TRBV7-9, the J call TRBJ1-2, with a tentative D call TRBD1 (6 bases). Between the trimmed V and J ends, which lost 4 bases and 8 bases, there was a span of 17 bases. Germline-derived CDR1 and CDR2 are SEHNR and FQNEAQ (reference sequence). The CDR3 contains 14 residues. CDR3 DNA sequence: TGTGCCAGCAGCTCCAGTTCCAGGGGTTTAGGCTACACCTTC. Translated: CASSSSSRGLGYTF. The full variable domain, its missing parts supplied by reference TRBV7-9 and TRBJ1-2, is DTGVSQNPRHKITKRGQNVTFRCDPISEHNRLYWYRQTLGQGPEFLTYFQNEAQLEKSRLLSDRFSAERPKGSFSTLEIQRTEQGDSAMYLCASSSSSRGLGYTFGSGTRLTVV.

The rearrangement joins TRBV6-6 to TRBJ1-5; no reliable D call. The CDR3 sequence is 14 residues long. Trimming left V 5 bases short and J 0 bases short, with 8 bases between. In germline, CDR1 is MNHNY, CDR2 SVGAGI (reference sequence). The CDR3 spells CASSPVDSNQPQHF. The CDR3 coding sequence is TGTGCCAGCAGTCCGGTCGATAGCAATCAGCCCCAGCATTTT.

J is TRBJ1-6 and V is TRBV29-1; a possible D gene is TRBD1 (6 bases). Germline-derived CDR1 and CDR2 are SQVTM and ANQGSEA. Deletions cut 6 bases from V and 7 bases from J, with 10 bases between. The CDR3 length is 12 residues. The CDR3 coding sequence is TGCAGCGTCCGGGACACCAATTCACCCCTCCACTTT. Protein sequence: CSVRDTNSPLHF.

The gene calls are TRBV15 and TRBJ2-1, with D unclear. The CDR3 has 15 amino acids. CDR1 is LNHNV and CDR2 is YYDKDF in the germline V gene (reference sequence). With 1 base removed from V and 4 bases from J, the gap between germline ends came to 11 bases. In DNA form, the CDR3 reads TGTGCCACCAGCAGAGTTACCACCGGGTACAATGAGCAGTTCTTC. It encodes CATSRVTTGYNEQFF.

This clone was found a few times. J is TRBJ2-7 and V is TRBV29-1; 11 positions match TRBD1. J gave up 6 bases and V 7 bases, and 5 bases lay outside the gene matches. The germline V gene encodes CDR1 SQVTM and CDR2 ANQGSEA. The CDR3 totals 12 residues. In DNA form, the CDR3 reads TGCAGCGGGACAGGGGGCCCTGGCGAGCAGTACTTC. This sequence encodes CSGTGGPGEQYF.

This clone came up once. This chain links TRBV5-1 with TRBJ2-3; 9 bases align to TRBD1. CDR3 length: 15 amino acids. The germline gives CDR1 SGHRS, CDR2 YFSETQ. Trimming removed 1 base from V and 2 bases from J; junction bases left unmatched: 2. CDR3 DNA sequence: TGCGCCAGCAGCTTGACAGGGGGCCCCACAGATACGCAGTATTTT. Translation: CASSLTGGPTDTQYF.

This chain joins TRBV19 and TRBJ1-1, with D maybe TRBD1 (6 bases). Trimming shortened V by 8 bases and J by 1 base, and 8 bases separated the two germline ends. The CDR3 totals 12 residues. Germline V gene lookup returns CDR1 LNHDA and CDR2 SQIVND (reference sequence). CDR3 DNA sequence: TGTGCCAGTTTGGACAGGAACACTGAAGCTTTCTTT. Translation gives CASLDRNTEAFF.

This clone appeared a single time. V gene TRBV6-5 combines with J gene TRBJ2-7; D possibly corresponds to TRBD1 (6 bases). CDR1 is MNHEY, CDR2 SVGAGI, per germline. Trimming took off 6 bases at V and 4 bases at J, with 13 bases between the two ends. CDR3 length: 13 amino acids. CDR3 residues: CASRKNRAYEQYF. CDR3 DNA: TGTGCCAGCAGGAAGAACAGGGCTTACGAGCAGTACTTC.

V and J are TRBV4-1 and TRBJ1-1; D ambiguous. Trimming pared 0 bases from V and 11 bases from J, leaving 13 bases between. Germline loops: CDR1 MGHRA, CDR2 YSYEKL. The CDR3 sequence is 13 residues long. The CDR3 DNA reads as TGCGCCAGCAGCCAAGAAGAGGGTGGGAACGCTTTCTTT. Residues: CASSQEEGGNAFF.

The chain is built from TRBV30 and TRBJ2-7, with 10 bases matching TRBD1. The V gene's germline CDR1 is GTSNPN and CDR2 SVGIG (reference sequence). V shed 0 bases and J 0 bases; nucleotides not matched to a gene: 2. The CDR3 contains 15 residues. CDR3 in DNA: TGTGCCTGGAGTGTGGACAGGGGGAACTCCTACGAGCAGTACTTC. This translates into CAWSVDRGNSYEQYF.

The chain carries TRBV19 and TRBJ2-7; D unresolved. V gave up 3 bases and J gave up 2 bases, with 11 bases separating them. This CDR3 has 14 residues. Germline CDR1 LNHDA, CDR2 SQIVND (reference sequence). CDR3 in DNA: TGTGCCAGTAGTATCGGCGACGTAACCTACGAGCAGTACTTC. Amino acid sequence: CASSIGDVTYEQYF.